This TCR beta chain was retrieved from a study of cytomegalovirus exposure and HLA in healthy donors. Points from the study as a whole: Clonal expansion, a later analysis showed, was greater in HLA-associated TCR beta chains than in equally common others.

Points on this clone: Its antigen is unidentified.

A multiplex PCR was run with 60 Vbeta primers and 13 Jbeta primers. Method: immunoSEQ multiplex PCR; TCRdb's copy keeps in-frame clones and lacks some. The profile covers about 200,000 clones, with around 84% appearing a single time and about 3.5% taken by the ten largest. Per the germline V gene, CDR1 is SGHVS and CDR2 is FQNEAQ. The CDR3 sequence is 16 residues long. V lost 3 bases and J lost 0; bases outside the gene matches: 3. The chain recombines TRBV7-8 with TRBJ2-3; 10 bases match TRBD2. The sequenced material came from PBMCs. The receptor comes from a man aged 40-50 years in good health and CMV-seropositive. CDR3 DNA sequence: TGTGCCAGCAGCTTCCTAGCGGGGGCGAGCACAGATACGCAGTATTTT. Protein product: CASSFLAGASTDTQYF.